The T cell receptor (beta chain) under discussion was sequenced for a study of preoperative IRX-2 immunotherapy in early breast cancer. Only in-frame clones appear in the TCRdb table, and some are missing; sequencing was by immunoSEQ multiplex PCR. The data contain 30,000 to 45,000 clones, approximately 85% of them singletons. Germline V gene data show CDR1 as WSHSY and CDR2 as SAAADI. V was shortened by 4 bases and J by 3 bases, with 9 bases between the two germline ends. This CDR3 region has 13 residues. Sample treatment: preoperative locoregional IRX-2 cytokine immunotherapy. Samples came from a phase Ib trial of preoperative locoregional IRX-2 cytokine immunotherapy.

This chain links TRBV10-2 with TRBJ1-1; D might be TRBD1 (5 bases). Source: lymph node tissue, taken after IRX-2 immunotherapy. The sequence was obtained from a human donor with breast cancer. The CDR3 DNA is TGCGCCAGCAGTGCGCGGGGGGACACTGAAGCTTTCTTT. This translates into CASSARGDTEAFF.